The rows below give T cell receptor beta chains drawn from one sample of a study of blood T cell repertoires in COVID-19. The assay was immunoSEQ multiplex PCR, and TCRdb's table has in-frame clones only and misses some. The table shows roughly 77,000 clones, with about four fifths occurring only once. Sequenced material: peripheral blood. The receptors derive from a man in his 60s with COVID-19, enrolled during active disease. The CDR3 runs from the conserved cysteine through the conserved F or W. D genes are given only for firm matches. Not every row has a clone size; where given, it reads once, few, many or a size class.

abundance,j_gene,v_gene,d_gene,CDR3nt,CDR3aa
.,TRBJ1-2,TRBV12-3/TRBV12-4,.,TGTGCCAGCTCCTCCGGGGGGCCTGGAGGCTACACCTTC,CASSSGGPGGYTF
.,TRBJ2-1,TRBV11-2,TRBD2,TGTGCCAGCAGCTCCGGACTAGCCCCTAATGAGCAGTTCTTC,CASSSGLAPNEQFF
.,TRBJ2-5,TRBV7-3,.,TGTGCCAGCAGCTTTCAGGGTGGCCACCAAGAGACCCAGTACTTC,CASSFQGGHQETQYF
once,TRBJ2-7,TRBV21-1,.,TGTGCCAGCAGCGTCGGGGACAGGGATCCCTACGAGCAGTACTTC,CASSVGDRDPYEQYF
.,TRBJ1-4,TRBV28,TRBD1,TGTGCCAGCAGTCCACCTGGACAGGGGTCACAAAAACTGTTTTTT,CASSPPGQGSQKLFF
few,TRBJ1-2,TRBV6-6,TRBD1,TGTGCCAGCAGAGGACAGGGGGGCCTTGGCTACACCTTC,CASRGQGGLGYTF
.,TRBJ1-2,TRBV19,.,TGTGCCAGTAGTATGTTGGAGACTAACTATGGCTACACCTTC,CASSMLETNYGYTF
.,TRBJ2-7,TRBV6-5,.,TGTGCCAGCACCATGACAGGTAGCTCCTACGAGCAGTACTTC,CASTMTGSSYEQYF
.,TRBJ2-3,TRBV29-1,.,TGCAGCGTTGGAACATACGGAGGAGCAGATACGCAGTATTTT,CSVGTYGGADTQYF
.,TRBJ2-5,TRBV29-1,TRBD2,TGCAGCGTTACCGGGACTAGCTTTGAGACCCAGTACTTC,CSVTGTSFETQYF
.,TRBJ1-1,TRBV6-6,.,TGTGCCAGCAGTTACTCGAGAGTAAGTGAAGCTTTCTTT,CASSYSRVSEAFF
.,TRBJ1-5,TRBV6-4,.,TGTGCCAGCAGTGACCCCGGTCAGCCCCAGCATTTT,CASSDPGQPQHF
few,TRBJ2-2,TRBV28,.,TGTGCCGGAAGCGACAGGACCGGGGAGCTGTTTTTT,CAGSDRTGELFF
.,TRBJ2-2,TRBV10-3,TRBD1,TGTGCCATCAGTGGGGACAGGGATACCGGGGAGCTGTTTTTT,CAISGDRDTGELFF
.,TRBJ2-1,TRBV6-4,TRBD1,TGTGCCAGCAGCGTAGACAGGGGACCCATCAATGAGCAGTTCTTC,CASSVDRGPINEQFF
.,TRBJ1-5,TRBV4-2,.,TGTGCCAGCAGCCCCCAGTTTAGCAATCAGCCCCAGCATTTT,CASSPQFSNQPQHF
once,TRBJ1-4,TRBV7-9,.,TGTGCCAGCAGCCCGACAGGTCAAACTAATGAAAAACTGTTTTTT,CASSPTGQTNEKLFF
.,TRBJ2-5,TRBV2,TRBD1,TGTGCCAGCAAAGACAGGGCAGGGGAGACCCAGTACTTC,CASKDRAGETQYF
.,TRBJ2-7,TRBV18,.,TGTGCCAGCTCACCCGGACAGTTAGGGGTTAACGAGCAGTACTTC,CASSPGQLGVNEQYF
.,TRBJ2-5,TRBV11-2,TRBD2,TGTGCCAGCAGCCCCCCTTTTGAAGGGAGGGGTCAAGAGACCCAGTACTTC,CASSPPFEGRGQETQYF
.,TRBJ2-5,TRBV5-1,.,TGCGCCAGCAGCTTGGACAGGGTCTACCAAGAGACCCAGTACTTC,CASSLDRVYQETQYF
.,TRBJ1-3,TRBV10-3,TRBD1,TGTGCCATCAGGACCGGACAGGCTGGAAACACCATATATTTT,CAIRTGQAGNTIYF
once,TRBJ2-7,TRBV4-2,.,TGTGCCAGCAGCCAAGACGTCCGGGGGGCACCCTACGAGCAGTACTTC,CASSQDVRGAPYEQYF
.,TRBJ2-5,TRBV7-2,.,TGTGCCAGCAGCTCACAAAACAGACACCAAGAGACCCAGTACTTC,CASSSQNRHQETQYF
.,TRBJ2-3,TRBV19,TRBD1,TGTGCCAGTAGTATAGATCTGGGACAGGCGGGGGATACGCAGTATTTT,CASSIDLGQAGDTQYF
once,TRBJ2-7,TRBV27,TRBD1,TGTGCCAGCACCCGGACAGGCTCCTACGAGCAGTACTTC,CASTRTGSYEQYF
few,TRBJ2-7,TRBV13,TRBD1,TGTGCCAGCACCCGGACAGGGAGGCGCTACGAGCAGTACTTC,CASTRTGRRYEQYF
.,TRBJ2-7,TRBV11-3,TRBD1,TGTGCCAGCAGCCCCCGGACAGGGGCCTACGAGCAGTACTTC,CASSPRTGAYEQYF
.,TRBJ1-4,TRBV30,.,TGTGCCTGGAGTGTACGGGGGGAAAAACTGTTTTTT,CAWSVRGEKLFF
few,TRBJ1-6,TRBV2,.,TGTGCCAGCAGTGAGCAGGGCTCACCCCTCCACTTT,CASSEQGSPLHF
.,TRBJ2-1,TRBV12-3/TRBV12-4,.,TGTGCCAGCAGCCCCAGGGGGGTTAATGAGCAGTTCTTC,CASSPRGVNEQFF
.,TRBJ2-1,TRBV7-9,TRBD2,TGTGCTTTGCTCTCCGAAGTTCTAGCGGGAGAAGGATATGAGCAGTTCTTC,CALLSEVLAGEGYEQFF
.,TRBJ1-3,TRBV11-2,TRBD1,TGTGCCAGCAGCGGAGGGACAGTTGGAAACACCATATATTTT,CASSGGTVGNTIYF
.,TRBJ2-3,TRBV3-1/TRBV3-2,TRBD2,TGTGCCAGCACCACAGCGGGATTCACAGATACGCAGTATTTT,CASTTAGFTDTQYF
.,TRBJ1-1,TRBV5-1,TRBD1,TGCGCCAGCAGCGCGGGGACAGTCGATGAAGCTTTCTTT,CASSAGTVDEAFF
.,TRBJ1-3,TRBV11-2,.,TGTGCCAGCAGCTTCCCCGGGGGCTCTGGAAACACCATATATTTT,CASSFPGGSGNTIYF
.,TRBJ2-5,TRBV10-2,TRBD2,TGCGCCAGCAGTACTGGACTAGCGGGGAGGCAGACCCAGTACTTC,CASSTGLAGRQTQYF
.,TRBJ2-3,TRBV30,TRBD2,TGTGCCTGGAATAAAGGACTAGCGGACACAGATACGCAGTATTTT,CAWNKGLADTDTQYF
.,TRBJ2-7,TRBV18,.,TGTGCCAGCTCACCAACCGGGATCTACGAGCAGTACTTC,CASSPTGIYEQYF
few,TRBJ2-1,TRBV30,TRBD2,TGTGCCTGGAGTCCAAAACCCGTAGCGGGGGGTTACAATGAGCAGTTCTTC,CAWSPKPVAGGYNEQFF
.,TRBJ2-1,TRBV10-1,TRBD2,TGCGCCAGCAGTTCCGGGACTAGCGCCGACAATGAGCAGTTCTTC,CASSSGTSADNEQFF
.,TRBJ1-2,TRBV3-1/TRBV3-2,TRBD1,TGTGCCAGCAGCCGCGGGACAGGGGGTCTCTATGGCTACACCTTC,CASSRGTGGLYGYTF
.,TRBJ1-4,TRBV28,.,TGTGCCAGCAGTGCCTTGACAGAAACTAATGAAAAACTGTTTTTT,CASSALTETNEKLFF
.,TRBJ1-2,TRBV11-2,TRBD1,TGTGCCAGCAGGACCCGACAGGGGGCAGGCTATGGCTACACCTTC,CASRTRQGAGYGYTF
once,TRBJ2-5,TRBV6-6,.,TGTGCCAGCAGTTACTCTGGGCTGCAAGAGACCCAGTACTTC,CASSYSGLQETQYF
.,TRBJ2-1,TRBV6-5,TRBD2,TGTGCCAGCACAAAGGGACTAGCGGGAGGCAATGAGCAGTTCTTC,CASTKGLAGGNEQFF
.,TRBJ2-5,TRBV5-6,.,TGTGCCAGCAGCCCTGTGACTCTTGGAGAGACCCAGTACTTC,CASSPVTLGETQYF
once,TRBJ2-3,TRBV7-9,TRBD2,TGTGCCAGCAGCTATACTAGCGGGTCCACAGATACGCAGTATTTT,CASSYTSGSTDTQYF
once,TRBJ1-1,TRBV2,TRBD1,TGTGCCAGCCGACTCAGAGACAGGGTGAACACTGAAGCTTTCTTT,CASRLRDRVNTEAFF
once,TRBJ2-2,TRBV7-3,TRBD2,TGTGCCAGCAGCTTAGAAAGCGGGGATTACACCGGGGAGCTGTTTTTT,CASSLESGDYTGELFF
few,TRBJ2-7,TRBV12-3/TRBV12-4,.,TGTGCCAGCAGTACCCAGGGAAGCTCCGAGCAGTACTTC,CASSTQGSSEQYF
.,TRBJ2-6,TRBV4-1,TRBD2,TGCGCCAGCAGCCAAGACACTAGCGCTGGGGCCAACGTCCTGACTTTC,CASSQDTSAGANVLTF
once,TRBJ1-2,TRBV2,.,TGTGCCAGCAGTGTTAGTGACGTTCCGGGTGGCTACACCTTC,CASSVSDVPGGYTF
.,TRBJ1-1,TRBV28,TRBD1,TGTGCCAGCAGCCTGAGGACAGGGTCCACTGAAGCTTTCTTT,CASSLRTGSTEAFF
.,TRBJ2-5,TRBV11-2,TRBD1,TGTGCCAGCAGGGGACAGGGGCCTCCCCGAGAGACCCAGTACTTC,CASRGQGPPRETQYF
.,TRBJ2-3,TRBV20-1,TRBD2,TGCAGTGCTAGTAGGCGGGGGGGTAGCACAGATACGCAGTATTTT,CSASRRGGSTDTQYF
.,TRBJ1-2,TRBV2,.,TGTGCCAGCAGTCCGGGACAAGGATTCTATGGCTACACCTTC,CASSPGQGFYGYTF